A single sample gave rise to the 16 T cell receptor beta chains below, sequenced in a study of T cell changes during pregnancy in multiple sclerosis. TCRdb's copy holds only in-frame clones and misses some; the assay was immunoSEQ multiplex PCR. The table shows 70,000 to 90,000 clones, with about 91% occurring only once. The sequencing here drew on PBMCs, taken in the first trimester of pregnancy. Receptors were obtained from a female donor in good health, serving as a control in a pregnancy study. Some clones in this sample may be carry-over from other donors' samples.

CDR3 DNA: TGCGCCAGCAGCTTGGTAACGGGAGGAGCCACAGATACGCAGTATTTT. Translating gives CASSLVTGGATDTQYF. The chain carries TRBV5-1 and TRBJ2-3, with 7 bases fitting TRBD2. The CDR3 is made up of 16 amino acids. The germline V gene encodes CDR1 SGHRS and CDR2 YFSETQ. Germline trimming cut 0 bases from V and 2 bases from J; bases unmatched to any gene: 6.

The table lists this clone with a count of one. The rearrangement joins TRBV5-1 to TRBJ1-1; possible D gene TRBD1, 5 bases. V was shortened by 1 base and J by 1 base, with 20 bases between the two germline ends. Germline CDR1 reads SGHRS; CDR2 reads YFSETQ. The CDR3 covers 18 residues. CDR3 nucleotides: TGCGCCAGCAGCTTGTGGGGACTTCTAGGGGAGACGAACACTGAAGCTTTCTTT. It encodes CASSLWGLLGETNTEAFF.

The J gene is TRBJ2-5, the V gene TRBV27; D may be TRBD1 (5 bases). Trimming removed 4 bases at V and 2 bases at J, with 11 bases between. The CDR3 extends over 14 amino acids. Germline CDR1 and CDR2: MNHEY and SMNVEV (reference sequence). CDR3 region: CASSSIDSQETQYF. CDR3 DNA: TGTGCCAGCAGTTCGATCGACAGTCAAGAGACCCAGTACTTC.

The rearrangement links TRBV4-2 to TRBJ2-7; 9 bases align to TRBD1. This CDR3 contains 17 residues. Germline assignment: CDR1 LGHNA and CDR2 YNFKEQ. V was clipped by 3 bases and J by 4 bases; unmatched bases: 13. The CDR3 region is CASSQATNRGRKYEQYF. In DNA form, the CDR3 reads TGTGCCAGCAGCCAGGCTACTAACAGGGGGCGCAAGTACGAGCAGTACTTC.

The gene calls are TRBV28 and TRBJ1-5; D call uncertain. Per the germline V gene, CDR1 is MDHEN and CDR2 is SYDVKM. The V and J ends lost 10 bases and 3 bases respectively, with 13 bases between them. CDR3 length equals 13 residues. CDR3 amino acids: CATDGRDNQPQHF. CDR3 bases: TGTGCCACCGATGGACGGGACAATCAGCCCCAGCATTTT.

This clone was found a few times. This chain links TRBV28 with TRBJ1-1; 8 nucleotides match TRBD1. V lost 3 bases, J lost 0 bases, and 3 bases stayed unmatched. Germline V gene lookup returns CDR1 MDHEN and CDR2 SYDVKM. The CDR3 has 15 residues. CDR3: CASSFTGGLNTEAFF. DNA of the CDR3: TGTGCCAGCAGTTTCACAGGGGGGTTGAACACTGAAGCTTTCTTT.

V gene TRBV5-6 combines with J gene TRBJ1-4; D possibly corresponds to TRBD1 (5 bases). The CDR3 is 16 amino acids. Between the trimmed V and J ends, which lost 0 bases and 2 bases, there was a span of 11 bases. Germline CDR1 reads SGHDT; CDR2 reads YYEEEE. DNA of the CDR3: TGTGCCAGCAGCTTGGGACAGTTAGGGACTAATGAAAAACTGTTTTTT. This codes for CASSLGQLGTNEKLFF.

The rearrangement uses TRBV11-2 and TRBJ2-7; 8 bases agree with TRBD1. CDR1 and CDR2 (germline): SGHAT, FQNNGV. The CDR3 extends over 15 amino acids. The ends lost 1 base at V and 0 bases at J; junction bases unmatched: 2. For the CDR3, the DNA is TGTGCCAGCAGCTTAGGGACAGGGCTCTCCTACGAGCAGTACTTC. Translation gives CASSLGTGLSYEQYF.

This chain uses TRBV19 with TRBJ1-4; TRBD1 is a possible D gene (5 bases). CDR1 LNHDA and CDR2 SQIVND come from the germline V gene (reference sequence). The CDR3 is 15 residues long. V shed 3 bases and J shed 9 bases, with 17 bases lying between them. The CDR3 nucleotides are TGTGCCAGTAGTATTCTGGTCAGGGCGAGTAAAAAACTGTTTTTT. It codes for CASSILVRASKKLFF. Supplemented by reference TRBV19 and TRBJ1-4, the full variable domain reads DGGITQSPKYLFRKEGQNVTLSCEQNLNHDAMYWYRQDPGQGLRLIYYSQIVNDFQKGDIAEGYSVSREKKESFPLTVTSAQKNPTAFYLCASSILVRASKKLFFGSGTQLSVL.

The chain carries TRBV11-2 and TRBJ1-1; 10 bases align to TRBD1. CDR1 SGHAT and CDR2 FQNNGV come from the germline V gene. V lost 5 bases and J lost 5; bases outside the gene matches: 11. The CDR3 has 16 residues. Written as DNA, the CDR3 is TGTGCCAGCAGCGACGTACCGGGACAGGGGAGAACTGAAGCTTTCTTT. Translated, it gives CASSDVPGQGRTEAFF.

V usage is TRBV29-1 and J usage is TRBJ1-4; 10 bases are a match to TRBD1. Germline assignment: CDR1 SQVTM and CDR2 ANQGSEA. Germline trimming cut 5 bases from V and 6 bases from J; bases unmatched to any gene: 3. This CDR3 has 13 residues. The CDR3 region is CSVSGTGDEKLFF. CDR3 DNA sequence: TGCAGCGTTTCCGGGACAGGGGATGAAAAACTGTTTTTT.

The chain recombines TRBV10-2 with TRBJ1-6, with D possibly TRBD1 on 6 matching bases. This CDR3 has 15 amino acids. V was pared by 6 bases and J by 10 bases, with 19 bases between. Germline V gene lookup returns CDR1 WSHSY and CDR2 SAAADI. The CDR3 region is CASREWTAPGSPLHF. In nucleotides, the CDR3 is TGCGCCAGCAGGGAATGGACAGCCCCCGGATCACCCCTCCACTTT.

This sequence joins TRBV15 and TRBJ1-3, with D perhaps matching TRBD1 (6 bases). The germline gives CDR1 LNHNV, CDR2 YYDKDF (reference sequence). Trimming cost V 0 bases and J 4 bases, with 10 bases left between them. The CDR3 loop spans 15 amino acids. The CDR3 sequence is CATSRDPGVGNTIYF. The CDR3 nucleotides are TGTGCCACCAGCAGAGATCCAGGGGTGGGAAACACCATATATTTT.

The J gene is TRBJ2-5, the V gene TRBV14; tentative D call: TRBD1 (6 bases). This CDR3 is built from 16 residues. V shed 4 bases and J shed 4 bases, with 19 bases lying between them. The V gene's germline CDR1 is SGHDN and CDR2 FVKESK. This chain's CDR3 is CASSPYRVGVRETQYF. The DNA of the CDR3 is TGTGCCAGCAGCCCTTACAGGGTAGGGGTAAGAGAGACCCAGTACTTC.

The chain carries TRBV11-3 and TRBJ2-1; tentatively, D is TRBD1 (6 bases). The V gene's germline CDR1 is SGHNT and CDR2 YENEEA. V dropped 5 bases and J dropped 5 bases, with 10 bases sitting between them. This CDR3 region has 13 residues. In DNA form, the CDR3 reads TGTGCCAGCAGCCCATACAGGGACAATGAGCAGTTCTTC. It is translated as CASSPYRDNEQFF.

The genes are TRBV4-3 and TRBJ2-1, with 11 bases fitting TRBD2. Trimming took 1 base from V and 9 from J; bases not matched to a gene: 8. The CDR3 runs 16 residues. Germline CDR1 and CDR2: LGHNA and YSLEER. The CDR3 DNA follows: TGCGCCAGCAGCCAAGCCCCTCTAGCGGGAGGAGGTGAGCAGTTCTTC. Translation: CASSQAPLAGGGEQFF.